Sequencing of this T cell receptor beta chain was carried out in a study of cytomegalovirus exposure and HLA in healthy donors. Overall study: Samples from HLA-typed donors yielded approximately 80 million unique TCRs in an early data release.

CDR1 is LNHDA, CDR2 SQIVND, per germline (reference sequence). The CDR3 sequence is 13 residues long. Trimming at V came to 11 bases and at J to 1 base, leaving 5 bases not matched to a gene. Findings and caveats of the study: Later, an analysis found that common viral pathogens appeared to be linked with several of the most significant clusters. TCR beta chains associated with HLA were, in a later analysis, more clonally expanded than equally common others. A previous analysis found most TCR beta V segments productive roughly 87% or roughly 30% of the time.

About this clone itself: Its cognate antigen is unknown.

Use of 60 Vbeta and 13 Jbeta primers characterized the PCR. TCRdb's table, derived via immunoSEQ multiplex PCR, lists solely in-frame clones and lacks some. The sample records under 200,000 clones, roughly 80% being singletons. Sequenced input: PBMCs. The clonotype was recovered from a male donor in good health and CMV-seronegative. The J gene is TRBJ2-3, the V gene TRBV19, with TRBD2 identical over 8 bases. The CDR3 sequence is CAAGGAGTDTQYF. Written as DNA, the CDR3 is TGTGCCGCCGGGGGGGCGGGCACAGATACGCAGTATTTT.